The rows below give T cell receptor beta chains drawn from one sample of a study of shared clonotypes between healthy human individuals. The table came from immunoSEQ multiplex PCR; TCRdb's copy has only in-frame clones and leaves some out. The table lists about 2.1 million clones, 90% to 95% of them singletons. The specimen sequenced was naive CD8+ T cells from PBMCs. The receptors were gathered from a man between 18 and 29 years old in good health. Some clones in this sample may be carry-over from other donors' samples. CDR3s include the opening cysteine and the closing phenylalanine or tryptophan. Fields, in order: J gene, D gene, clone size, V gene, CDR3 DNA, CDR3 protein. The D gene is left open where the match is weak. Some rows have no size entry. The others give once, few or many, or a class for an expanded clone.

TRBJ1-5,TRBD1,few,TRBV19,TGTGCCAGTAGGGGGGACAGCTGGGCCCAGCCCCAGCATTTT,CASRGDSWAQPQHF
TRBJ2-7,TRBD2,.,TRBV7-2,TGTGCCAGCAGCTTCGCCCTGCTAGCGGGTCCCTCCTACGAGCAGTACTTC,CASSFALLAGPSYEQYF
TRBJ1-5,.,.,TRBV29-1,TGCAGCGTTGCAGAGGGCAATCAGCCCCAGCATTTT,CSVAEGNQPQHF
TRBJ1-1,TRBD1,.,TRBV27,TGTGCCACCAAAGACAGGACAGGCACTTTGAACACTGAAGCTTTCTTT,CATKDRTGTLNTEAFF
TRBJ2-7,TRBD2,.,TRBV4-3,TGCGCCAGCAGCGTTTCTAGCGGGAGAACCTACGAGCAGTACTTC,CASSVSSGRTYEQYF
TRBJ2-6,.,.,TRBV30,TGTGCCTGGAGTGTTACTTTCCCCTCCGGGGCCAACGTCCTGACTTTC,CAWSVTFPSGANVLTF
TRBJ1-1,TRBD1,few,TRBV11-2,TGTGCCAGCAGCTTGGGACAGCTTACTGAAGCTTTCTTT,CASSLGQLTEAFF
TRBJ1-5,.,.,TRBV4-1,TGCGCCAGCAGCCCAGATCGGGCTCAGCCCCAGCATTTT,CASSPDRAQPQHF
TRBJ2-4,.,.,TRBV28,TGTGCCAGCAGTTTACTTGCGGGCCGTTCTTCTCAGTACTTC,CASSLLAGRSSQYF
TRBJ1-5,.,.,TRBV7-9,TGTGCCAGCAGCTTCGGAGGTCAGAATCAGCCCCAGCATTTT,CASSFGGQNQPQHF